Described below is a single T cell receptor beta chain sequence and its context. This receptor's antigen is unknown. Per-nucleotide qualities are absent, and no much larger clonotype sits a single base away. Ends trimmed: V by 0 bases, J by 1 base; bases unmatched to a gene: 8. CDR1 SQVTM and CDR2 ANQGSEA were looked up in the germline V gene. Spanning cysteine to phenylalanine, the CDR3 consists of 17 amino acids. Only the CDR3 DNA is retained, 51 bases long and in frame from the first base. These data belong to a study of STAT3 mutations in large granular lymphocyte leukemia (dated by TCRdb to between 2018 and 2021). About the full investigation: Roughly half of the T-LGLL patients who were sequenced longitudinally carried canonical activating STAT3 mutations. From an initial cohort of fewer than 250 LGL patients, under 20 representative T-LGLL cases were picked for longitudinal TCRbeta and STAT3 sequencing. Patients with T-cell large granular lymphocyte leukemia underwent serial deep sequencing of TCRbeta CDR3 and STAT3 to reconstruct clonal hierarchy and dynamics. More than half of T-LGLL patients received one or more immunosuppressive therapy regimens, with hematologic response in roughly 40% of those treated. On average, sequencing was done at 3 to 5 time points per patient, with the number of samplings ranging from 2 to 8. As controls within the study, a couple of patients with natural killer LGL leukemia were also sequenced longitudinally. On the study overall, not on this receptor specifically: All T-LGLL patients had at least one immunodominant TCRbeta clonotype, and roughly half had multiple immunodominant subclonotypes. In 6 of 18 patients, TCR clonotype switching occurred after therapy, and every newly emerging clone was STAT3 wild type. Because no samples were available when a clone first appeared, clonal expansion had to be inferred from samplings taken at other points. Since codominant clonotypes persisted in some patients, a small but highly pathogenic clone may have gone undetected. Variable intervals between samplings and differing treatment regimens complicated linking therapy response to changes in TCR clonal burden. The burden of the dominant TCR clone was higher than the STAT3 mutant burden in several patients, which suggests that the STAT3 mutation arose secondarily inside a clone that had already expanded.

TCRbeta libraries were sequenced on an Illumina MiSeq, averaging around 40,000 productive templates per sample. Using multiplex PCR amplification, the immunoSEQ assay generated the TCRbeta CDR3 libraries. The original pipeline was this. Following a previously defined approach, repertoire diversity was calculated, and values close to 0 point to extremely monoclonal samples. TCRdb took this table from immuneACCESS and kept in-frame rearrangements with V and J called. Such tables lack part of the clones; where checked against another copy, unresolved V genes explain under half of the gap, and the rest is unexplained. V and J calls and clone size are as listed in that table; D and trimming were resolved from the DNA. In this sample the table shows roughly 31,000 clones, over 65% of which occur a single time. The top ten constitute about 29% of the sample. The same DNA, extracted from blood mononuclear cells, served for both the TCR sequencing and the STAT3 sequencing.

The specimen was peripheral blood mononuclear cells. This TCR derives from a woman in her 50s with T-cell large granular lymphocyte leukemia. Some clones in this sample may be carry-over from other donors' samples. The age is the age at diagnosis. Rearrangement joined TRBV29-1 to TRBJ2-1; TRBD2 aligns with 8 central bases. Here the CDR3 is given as CSVEEGGRFYSYNEQFF. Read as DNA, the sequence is TGCAGCGTTGAAGAGGGCGGGAGGTTTTATTCCTACAATGAGCAGTTCTTC.